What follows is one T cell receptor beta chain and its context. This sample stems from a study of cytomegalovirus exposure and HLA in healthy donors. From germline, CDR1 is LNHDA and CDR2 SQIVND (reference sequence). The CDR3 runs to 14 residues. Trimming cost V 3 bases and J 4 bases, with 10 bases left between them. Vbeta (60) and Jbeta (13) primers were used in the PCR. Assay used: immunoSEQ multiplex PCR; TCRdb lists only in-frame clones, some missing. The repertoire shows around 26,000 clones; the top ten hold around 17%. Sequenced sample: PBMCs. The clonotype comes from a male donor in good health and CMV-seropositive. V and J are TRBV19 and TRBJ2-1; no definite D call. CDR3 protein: CASSIESLYNEQFF. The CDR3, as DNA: TGTGCCAGTAGTATCGAGTCTCTTTACAATGAGCAGTTCTTC.